This T cell receptor beta chain was documented in a study of CD8 T cells in Susac syndrome. The CDR3 spans 13 residues. V was clipped by 4 bases and J by 6 bases; unmatched bases: 5. The V gene's germline CDR1 is SQVTM and CDR2 ANQGSEA. Random-hexamer reverse transcription was applied to about 0.5 to 1 ug RNA. Each CDR3 protein gets one entry after TCRdb re-called the immunoSEQ multiplex PCR reads with MiXCR. The data show some 250,000 distinct CDR3 sequences, 90% to 96% seen once. This clonotype was detected only once. Material for sequencing was CD4+ T cells from PBMCs. This rearrangement joins TRBV29-1 to TRBJ2-7; 11 positions match TRBD2. This receptor was obtained from a human donor with Susac syndrome. CDR3 coding DNA: TGCAGCGTTGGCACTAGCGGGAGTGGCGAGCAGTACTTC. It codes for CSVGTSGSGEQYF.